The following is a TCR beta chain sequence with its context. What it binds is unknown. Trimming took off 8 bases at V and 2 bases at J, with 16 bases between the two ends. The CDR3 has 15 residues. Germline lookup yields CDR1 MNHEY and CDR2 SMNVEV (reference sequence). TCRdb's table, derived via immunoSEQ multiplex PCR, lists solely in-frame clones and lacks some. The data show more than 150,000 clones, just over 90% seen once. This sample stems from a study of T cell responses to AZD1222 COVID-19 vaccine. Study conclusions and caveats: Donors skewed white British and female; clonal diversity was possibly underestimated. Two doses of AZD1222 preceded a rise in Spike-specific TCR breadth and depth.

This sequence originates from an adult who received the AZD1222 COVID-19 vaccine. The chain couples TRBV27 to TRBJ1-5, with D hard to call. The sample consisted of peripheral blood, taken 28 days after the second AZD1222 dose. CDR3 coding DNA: TGTGCCAGCGGGCCTCGCCAAGGCGGCAATCAGCCCCAGCATTTT. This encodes CASGPRQGGNQPQHF.